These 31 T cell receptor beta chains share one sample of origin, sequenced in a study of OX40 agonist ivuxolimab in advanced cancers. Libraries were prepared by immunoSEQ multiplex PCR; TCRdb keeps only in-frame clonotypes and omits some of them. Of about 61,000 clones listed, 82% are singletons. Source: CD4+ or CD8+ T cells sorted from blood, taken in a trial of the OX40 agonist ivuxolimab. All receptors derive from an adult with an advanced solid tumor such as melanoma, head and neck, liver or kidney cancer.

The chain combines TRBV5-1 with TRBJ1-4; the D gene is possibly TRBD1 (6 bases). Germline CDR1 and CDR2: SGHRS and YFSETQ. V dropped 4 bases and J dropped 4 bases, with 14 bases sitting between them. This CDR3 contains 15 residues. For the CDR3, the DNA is TGCGCCAGCAGCGGCTACGGACAGCTTAATGAAAAACTGTTTTTT. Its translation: CASSGYGQLNEKLFF. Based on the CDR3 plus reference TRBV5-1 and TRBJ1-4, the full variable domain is KAGVTQTPRYLIKTRGQQVTLSCSPISGHRSVSWYQQTPGQGLQFLFEYFSETQRNKGNFPGRFSGRQFSNSRSEMNVSTLELGDSALYLCASSGYGQLNEKLFFGSGTQLSVL.

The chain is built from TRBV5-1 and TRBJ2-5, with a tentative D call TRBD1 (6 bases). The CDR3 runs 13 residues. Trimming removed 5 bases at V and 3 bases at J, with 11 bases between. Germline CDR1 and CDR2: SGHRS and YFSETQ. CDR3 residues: CASREQGEETQYF. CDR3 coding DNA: TGCGCCAGCAGAGAACAGGGCGAAGAGACCCAGTACTTC.

As DNA, the CDR3 is TGCAGCGTTGACAAAGGCGGGTCAAATGAGCAGTTCTTC. Translated: CSVDKGGSNEQFF. The rearrangement joins TRBV29-1 to TRBJ2-1; D is possibly TRBD2 (5 bases). CDR1 and CDR2 from the germline V gene are SQVTM and ANQGSEA. CDR3 length equals 13 residues. V lost 3 bases, J lost 7 bases, and 13 bases lay in between.

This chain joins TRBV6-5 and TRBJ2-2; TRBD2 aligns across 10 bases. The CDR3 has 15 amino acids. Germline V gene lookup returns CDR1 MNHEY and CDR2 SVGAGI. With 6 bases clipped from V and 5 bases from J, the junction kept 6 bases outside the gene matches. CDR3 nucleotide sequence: TGTGCCAGCAGGGAGGGACTAGCGAGAACCGGGGAGCTGTTTTTT. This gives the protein CASREGLARTGELFF.

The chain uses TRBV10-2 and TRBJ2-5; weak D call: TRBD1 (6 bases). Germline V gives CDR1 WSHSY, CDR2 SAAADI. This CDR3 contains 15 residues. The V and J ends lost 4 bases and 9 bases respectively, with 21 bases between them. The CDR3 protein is CASSASGPQSGAQYF. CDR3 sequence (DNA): TGCGCCAGCAGTGCGTCGGGACCGCAGTCAGGGGCCCAGTACTTC.

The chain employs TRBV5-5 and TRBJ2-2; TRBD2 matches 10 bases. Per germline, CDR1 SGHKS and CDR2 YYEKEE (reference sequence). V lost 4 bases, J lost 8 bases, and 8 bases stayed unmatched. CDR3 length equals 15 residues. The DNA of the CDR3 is TGTGCCAGCAGCAGACCGGGACTAGCGTTGGGGGAGCTGTTTTTT. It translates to CASSRPGLALGELFF.

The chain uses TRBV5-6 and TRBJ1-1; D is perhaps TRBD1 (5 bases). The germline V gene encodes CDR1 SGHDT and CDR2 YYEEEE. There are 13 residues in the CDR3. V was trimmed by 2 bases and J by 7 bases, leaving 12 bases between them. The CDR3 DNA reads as TGTGCCAGCAGCTTAATGCCCGACAGTGAAGCTTTCTTT. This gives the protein CASSLMPDSEAFF.

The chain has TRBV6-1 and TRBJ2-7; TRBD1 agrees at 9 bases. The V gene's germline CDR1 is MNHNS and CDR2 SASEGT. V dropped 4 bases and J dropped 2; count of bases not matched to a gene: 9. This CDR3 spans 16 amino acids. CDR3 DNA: TGTGCCAGCAGTGTACCGTTCGGGACAGGGCCCTACGAGCAGTACTTC. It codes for CASSVPFGTGPYEQYF.

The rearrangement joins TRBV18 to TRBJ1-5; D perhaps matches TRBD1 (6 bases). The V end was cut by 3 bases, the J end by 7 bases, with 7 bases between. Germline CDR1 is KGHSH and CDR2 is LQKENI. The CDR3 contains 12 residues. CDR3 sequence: CASSPTGQPQHF. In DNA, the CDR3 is TGTGCCAGCTCACCTACAGGGCAGCCCCAGCATTTT.

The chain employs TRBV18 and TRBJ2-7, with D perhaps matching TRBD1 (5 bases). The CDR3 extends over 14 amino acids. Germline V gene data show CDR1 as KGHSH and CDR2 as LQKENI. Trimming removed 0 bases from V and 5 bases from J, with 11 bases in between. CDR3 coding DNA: TGTGCCAGCTCACCACCGGGGCGCATGAACGAGCAGTACTTC. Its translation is CASSPPGRMNEQYF.

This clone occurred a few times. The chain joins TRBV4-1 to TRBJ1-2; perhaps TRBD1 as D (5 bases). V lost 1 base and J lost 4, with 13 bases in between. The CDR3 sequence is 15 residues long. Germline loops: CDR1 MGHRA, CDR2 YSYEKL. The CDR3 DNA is TGCGCCAGCAGCCAAGTCGGAGGGGTAACCTATGGCTACACCTTC. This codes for CASSQVGGVTYGYTF.

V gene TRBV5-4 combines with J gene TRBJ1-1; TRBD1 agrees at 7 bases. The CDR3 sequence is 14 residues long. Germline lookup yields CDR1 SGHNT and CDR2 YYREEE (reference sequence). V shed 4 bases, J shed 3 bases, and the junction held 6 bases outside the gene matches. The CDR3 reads CASSGRQGDTEAFF. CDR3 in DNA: TGTGCCAGCAGCGGAAGACAGGGTGACACTGAAGCTTTCTTT.

The CDR3 reads CASSLSGNPGELFF. Here the CDR3 DNA reads TGCGCCAGCAGCTTGAGTGGAAATCCCGGGGAGCTGTTTTTT. The chain is built from TRBV5-1 and TRBJ2-2, with unresolved D. Germline-derived CDR1 and CDR2 are SGHRS and YFSETQ. The CDR3 runs 14 residues. Trimming left V 1 base short and J 6 bases short, with 10 bases between.

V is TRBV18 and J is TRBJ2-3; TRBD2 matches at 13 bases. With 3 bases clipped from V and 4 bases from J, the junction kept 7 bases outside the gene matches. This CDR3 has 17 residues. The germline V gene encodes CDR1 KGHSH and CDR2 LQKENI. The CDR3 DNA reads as TGTGCCAGCTCACCGCGGACTAGCGGGAGTAGGTCAGATACGCAGTATTTT. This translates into CASSPRTSGSRSDTQYF.

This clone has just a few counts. CDR3 DNA: TGTGCCACCCTAGGGGACACAGATACGCAGTATTTT. This codes for CATLGDTDTQYF. The V call is TRBV10-3, the J call TRBJ2-3; a weak D match, TRBD1 (5 bases). Trimming removed 10 bases from V and 2 bases from J, with 10 bases in between. CDR1 and CDR2 from the germline V gene are ENHRY and SYGVKD. This CDR3 contains 12 residues.

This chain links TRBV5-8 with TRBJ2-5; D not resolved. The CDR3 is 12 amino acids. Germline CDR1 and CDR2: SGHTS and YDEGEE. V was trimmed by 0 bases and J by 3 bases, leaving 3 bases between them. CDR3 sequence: CASSLVEETQYF. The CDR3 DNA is TGTGCCAGCAGCTTGGTAGAAGAGACCCAGTACTTC.

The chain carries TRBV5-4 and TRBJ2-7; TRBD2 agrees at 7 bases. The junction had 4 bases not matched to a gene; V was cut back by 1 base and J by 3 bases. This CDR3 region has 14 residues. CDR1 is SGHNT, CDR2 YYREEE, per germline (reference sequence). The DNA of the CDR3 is TGTGCCAGCAGCTTGCTAGCGGCCGACTACGAGCAGTACTTC. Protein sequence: CASSLLAADYEQYF.

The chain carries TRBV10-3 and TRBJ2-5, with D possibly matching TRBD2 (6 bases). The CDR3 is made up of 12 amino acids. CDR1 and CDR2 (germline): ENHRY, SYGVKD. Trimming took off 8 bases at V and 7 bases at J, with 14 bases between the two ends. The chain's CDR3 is CAIGPPAGTQYF. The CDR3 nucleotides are TGTGCCATCGGTCCCCCAGCGGGGACCCAGTACTTC.

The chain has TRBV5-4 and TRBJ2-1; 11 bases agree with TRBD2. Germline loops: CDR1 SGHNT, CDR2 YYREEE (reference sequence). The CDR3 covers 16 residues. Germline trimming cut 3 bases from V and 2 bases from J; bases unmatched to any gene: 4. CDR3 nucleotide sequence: TGTGCCAGCAGCTCGCCGACTAGCGGGACCTACAATGAGCAGTTCTTC. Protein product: CASSSPTSGTYNEQFF.

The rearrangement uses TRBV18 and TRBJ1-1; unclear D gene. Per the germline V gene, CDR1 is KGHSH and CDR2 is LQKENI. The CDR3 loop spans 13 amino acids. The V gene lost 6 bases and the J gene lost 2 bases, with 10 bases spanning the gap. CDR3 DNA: TGTGCCAGCTCGACTACACAAAACACTGAAGCTTTCTTT. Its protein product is CASSTTQNTEAFF.

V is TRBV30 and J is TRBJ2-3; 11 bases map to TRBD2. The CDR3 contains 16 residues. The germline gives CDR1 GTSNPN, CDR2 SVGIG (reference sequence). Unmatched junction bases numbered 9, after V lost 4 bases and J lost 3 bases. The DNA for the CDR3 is TGTGCCTGGATGAAACCAACTAGCGGGGGAACAGATACGCAGTATTTT. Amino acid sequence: CAWMKPTSGGTDTQYF. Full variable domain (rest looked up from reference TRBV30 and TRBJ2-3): SQTIHQWPATLVQPVGSPLSLECTVEGTSNPNLYWYRQAAGRGLQLLFYSVGIGQISSEVPQNLSASRPQDRQFILSSKKLLLSDSGFYLCAWMKPTSGGTDTQYFGPGTRLTVL.

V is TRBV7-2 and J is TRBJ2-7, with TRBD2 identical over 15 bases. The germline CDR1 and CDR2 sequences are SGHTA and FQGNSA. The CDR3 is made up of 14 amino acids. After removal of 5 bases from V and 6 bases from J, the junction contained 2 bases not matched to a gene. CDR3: CASSPGLAGGEQYF. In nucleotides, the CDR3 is TGTGCCAGCAGCCCGGGACTAGCGGGAGGCGAGCAGTACTTC.

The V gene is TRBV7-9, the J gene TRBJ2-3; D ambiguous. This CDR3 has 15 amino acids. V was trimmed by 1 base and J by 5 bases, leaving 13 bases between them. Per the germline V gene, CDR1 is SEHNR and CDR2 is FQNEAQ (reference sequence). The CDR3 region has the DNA TGTGCCAGCAGCTTAGTTGGGGAATACGGAGATACGCAGTATTTT. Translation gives CASSLVGEYGDTQYF.

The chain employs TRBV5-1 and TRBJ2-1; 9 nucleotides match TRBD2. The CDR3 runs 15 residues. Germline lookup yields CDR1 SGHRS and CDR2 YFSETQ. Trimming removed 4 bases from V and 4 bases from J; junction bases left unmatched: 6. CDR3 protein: CASSATSGPYNEQFF. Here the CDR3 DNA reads TGCGCCAGCAGCGCGACTAGCGGACCTTACAATGAGCAGTTCTTC.

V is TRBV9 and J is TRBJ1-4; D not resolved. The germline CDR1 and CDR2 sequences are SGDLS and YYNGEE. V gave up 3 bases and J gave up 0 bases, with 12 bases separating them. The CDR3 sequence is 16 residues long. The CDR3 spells CASSASLGATNEKLFF. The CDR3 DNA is TGTGCCAGCAGCGCCAGTCTGGGTGCAACTAATGAAAAACTGTTTTTT. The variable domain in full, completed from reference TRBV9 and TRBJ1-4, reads DSGVTQTPKHLITATGQRVTLRCSPRSGDLSVYWYQQSLDQGLQFLIQYYNGEERAKGNILERFSAQQFPDLHSELNLSSLELGDSALYFCASSASLGATNEKLFFGSGTQLSVL.

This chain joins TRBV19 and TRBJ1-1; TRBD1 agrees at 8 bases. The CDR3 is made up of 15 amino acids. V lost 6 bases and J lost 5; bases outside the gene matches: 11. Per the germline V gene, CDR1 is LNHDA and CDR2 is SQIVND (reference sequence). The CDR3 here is CASSNRGDPGTEAFF. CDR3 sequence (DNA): TGTGCCAGTAGCAACAGGGGGGATCCGGGGACTGAAGCTTTCTTT.

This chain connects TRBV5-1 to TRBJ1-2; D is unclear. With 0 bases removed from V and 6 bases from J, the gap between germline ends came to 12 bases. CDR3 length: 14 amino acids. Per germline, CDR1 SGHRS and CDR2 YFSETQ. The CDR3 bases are TGCGCCAGCAGCTTGGGTGAGGCGTCGAATGGCTACACCTTC. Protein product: CASSLGEASNGYTF.

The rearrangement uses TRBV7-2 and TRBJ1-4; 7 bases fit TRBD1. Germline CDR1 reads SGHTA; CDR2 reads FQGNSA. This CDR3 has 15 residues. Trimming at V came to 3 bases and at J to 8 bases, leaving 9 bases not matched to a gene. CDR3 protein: CASSFNAGGREKLFF. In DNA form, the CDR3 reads TGTGCCAGCAGCTTCAATGCAGGGGGAAGGGAAAAACTGTTTTTT.

CDR3 loop: CASSLLGRAQVGEQYF. The CDR3 DNA is TGTGCCAGCAGTTTATTGGGACGGGCCCAGGTGGGCGAGCAGTACTTC. The V call is TRBV28, the J call TRBJ2-5, with D perhaps being TRBD1 or TRBD2 (5 bases each). The closer fit of TRBJ2-7 to the DNA end suggests the J call may be wrong. Germline CDR1 reads MDHEN; CDR2 reads SYDVKM. The CDR3 has 16 residues.

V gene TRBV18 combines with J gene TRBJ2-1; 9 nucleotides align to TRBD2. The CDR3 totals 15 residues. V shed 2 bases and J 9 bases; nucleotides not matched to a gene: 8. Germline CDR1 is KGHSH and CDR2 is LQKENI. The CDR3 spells CASSPLRGAGGEQFF. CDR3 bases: TGTGCCAGCTCACCATTACGCGGAGCGGGAGGTGAGCAGTTCTTC.

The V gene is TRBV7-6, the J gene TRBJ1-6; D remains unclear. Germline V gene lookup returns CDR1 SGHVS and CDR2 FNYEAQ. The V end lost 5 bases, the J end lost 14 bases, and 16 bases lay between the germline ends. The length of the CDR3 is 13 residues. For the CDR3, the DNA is TGTGCCAGCAGCATAAATAGCCGCGAAACCCTCCACTTT. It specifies CASSINSRETLHF.